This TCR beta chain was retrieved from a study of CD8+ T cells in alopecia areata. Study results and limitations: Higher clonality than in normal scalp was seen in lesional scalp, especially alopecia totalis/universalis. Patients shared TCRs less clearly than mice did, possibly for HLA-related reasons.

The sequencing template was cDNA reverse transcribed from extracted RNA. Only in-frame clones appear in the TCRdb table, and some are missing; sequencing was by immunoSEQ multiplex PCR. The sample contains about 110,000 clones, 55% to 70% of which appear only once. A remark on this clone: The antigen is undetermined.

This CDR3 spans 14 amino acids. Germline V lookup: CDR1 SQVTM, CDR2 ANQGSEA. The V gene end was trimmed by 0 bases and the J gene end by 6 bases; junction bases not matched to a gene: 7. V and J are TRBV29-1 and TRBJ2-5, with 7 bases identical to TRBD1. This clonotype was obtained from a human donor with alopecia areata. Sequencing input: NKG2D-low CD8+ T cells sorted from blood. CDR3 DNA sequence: TGCAGCGTTGAAGAAACAGACAGGGATCAGACCCAGTACTTC. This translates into CSVEETDRDQTQYF.